The rows below give T cell receptor beta chains drawn from one sample of a study of blood T cell repertoires in COVID-19. Some clones are missing from TCRdb's copy, which holds only in-frame ones; the method was immunoSEQ multiplex PCR. The sample includes approximately 180,000 clones, more than 70% of them seen just once. The sequenced material came from peripheral blood. Receptors were obtained from a man aged 35 to 55 with active or convalescent COVID-19. CDR3s include the opening cysteine and the closing phenylalanine or tryptophan. A D gene is named only where the DNA matches it firmly. Only some rows state a clone size, as once, few, many or a class for expanded clones.

v_gene	abundance	d_gene	j_gene	CDR3aa	CDR3nt
TRBV30	.	TRBD1	TRBJ2-7	CAWSRQGGSYEQYF	TGTGCCTGGAGTCGACAGGGGGGGAGTTACGAGCAGTACTTC
TRBV5-6	.	.	TRBJ1-1	CASSLGRVTEAFF	TGTGCCAGCAGCTTGGGCAGGGTCACTGAAGCTTTCTTT
TRBV28	.	.	TRBJ1-5	CASSLNGNQPQHF	TGTGCCAGCAGTTTAAACGGGAATCAGCCCCAGCATTTT
TRBV6-5	few	TRBD2	TRBJ2-7	CASSYSASGFYEQYF	TGTGCCAGCAGTTACTCGGCTAGCGGGTTCTACGAGCAGTACTTC
TRBV9	once	.	TRBJ2-3	CASSGTAFSTDTQYF	TGTGCCAGCAGCGGGACAGCTTTCAGCACAGATACGCAGTATTTT
TRBV5-1	.	.	TRBJ1-3	CASSLGPNSGNTIYF	TGCGCCAGCAGCTTGGGCCCTAACTCTGGAAACACCATATATTTT
TRBV6-5	.	.	TRBJ2-2	CASRSVGELFF	TGTGCCAGCAGGTCGGTCGGGGAGCTGTTTTTT
TRBV3-1/TRBV3-2	.	.	TRBJ1-2	CASSQDSQGKLGYTF	TGTGCCAGCAGCCAAGATAGTCAGGGAAAGTTAGGCTACACCTTC
TRBV28	.	.	TRBJ1-2	CASSTPLGGGNYGYTF	TGTGCCAGCAGTACCCCTTTAGGGGGGGGCAACTATGGCTACACCTTC
TRBV11-1	.	TRBD1	TRBJ2-1	CASNRQGAGSYNEQFF	TGTGCCAGCAACCGACAGGGGGCCGGTTCCTACAATGAGCAGTTCTTC
TRBV18	.	.	TRBJ1-1	CASSVQGGMNTEAFF	TGTGCCAGCTCAGTACAGGGTGGGATGAACACTGAAGCTTTCTTT
TRBV7-9	.	TRBD1	TRBJ1-2	CASSLAASGGQDGYTF	TGTGCCAGCAGCTTAGCGGCGTCAGGGGGACAGGATGGCTACACCTTC
TRBV19	once	.	TRBJ2-6	CASSISRAAAGANVLTF	TGTGCCAGTAGTATCTCCCGGGCAGCGGCTGGGGCCAACGTCCTGACTTTC
TRBV7-9	.	TRBD1	TRBJ1-2	CASSPLYQGDYGYTF	TGTGCCAGCAGCCCCCTTTACCAGGGGGACTATGGCTACACCTTC
TRBV5-1	.	TRBD2	TRBJ2-3	CASRTGTDTSGRLDF	TGCGCCAGCAGGACCGGGACAGACACTAGCGGGAGGCTGGATTTT
TRBV19	.	TRBD1	TRBJ1-5	CASSMVNRGDQPQHF	TGTGCCAGTAGTATGGTGAACAGGGGTGATCAGCCCCAGCATTTT
TRBV30	.	TRBD1	TRBJ1-2	CAWSANRGRYGYTF	TGTGCCTGGAGTGCCAACAGGGGACGGTATGGCTACACCTTC
TRBV15	.	.	TRBJ2-7	CATSRDFYEQYF	TGTGCCACCAGCCGGGACTTTTACGAGCAGTACTTC
TRBV6-6	.	TRBD1	TRBJ1-4	CASSYPRTGAGKLFF	TGTGCCAGCAGTTACCCCCGGACAGGGGCTGGAAAACTGTTTTTT
TRBV9	.	.	TRBJ2-5	CASSAMGLRGSEGETQYF	TGTGCCAGCAGCGCGATGGGCCTTAGGGGGTCCGAGGGAGAGACCCAGTACTTC
TRBV13	.	TRBD1	TRBJ2-4	CASSLQGAWDIQYF	TGTGCCAGCAGCTTACAGGGGGCTTGGGACATTCAGTACTTC
TRBV5-4	.	.	TRBJ1-1	CASSSNVRGGDTEAFF	TGTGCCAGCAGCTCCAACGTCAGGGGTGGGGACACTGAAGCTTTCTTT
TRBV6-5	.	.	TRBJ1-3	CASSYREGVSDTIYF	TGTGCCAGCAGTTACAGGGAAGGGGTGTCGGACACCATATATTTT
TRBV7-9	.	TRBD1	TRBJ1-5	CAGSGGRNQPQHF	TGTGCCGGGTCAGGGGGTCGCAATCAGCCCCAGCATTTT
TRBV29-1	.	.	TRBJ1-1	CSVRSRQANTEAFF	TGCAGCGTTCGCAGTCGACAAGCGAACACTGAAGCTTTCTTT
TRBV13	.	.	TRBJ1-2	CASREARTLNYGYTF	TGTGCCAGCCGGGAGGCTAGAACCCTTAACTATGGCTACACCTTC
TRBV6-5	.	TRBD1	TRBJ1-1	CASSPGGWTEAFF	TGTGCCAGCAGCCCAGGGGGCTGGACTGAAGCTTTCTTT
TRBV2	.	.	TRBJ1-1	CASSELGADTEAFF	TGTGCCAGCAGTGAACTGGGGGCAGACACTGAAGCTTTCTTT
TRBV7-2	.	.	TRBJ2-1	CASSLAGLSLNEQFF	TGTGCCAGCAGCTTAGCGGGACTGAGCCTTAATGAGCAGTTCTTC
TRBV2	.	TRBD2	TRBJ2-7	CASSDGGEQYF	TGTGCCAGCAGTGACGGGGGGGAGCAGTACTTC
TRBV9	.	TRBD2	TRBJ2-2	CASSALGLAGDYTGELFF	TGTGCCAGCAGCGCACTGGGACTAGCGGGGGACTACACCGGGGAGCTGTTTTTT
TRBV6-1	.	.	TRBJ1-5	CASSEADQPQHF	TGTGCCAGCAGTGAGGCGGATCAGCCCCAGCATTTT
TRBV3-1/TRBV3-2	.	TRBD2	TRBJ2-7	CASSQARLAGGPYEQYF	TGTGCCAGCAGCCAGGCCCGACTAGCGGGGGGCCCCTACGAGCAGTACTTC
TRBV20-1	few	TRBD1	TRBJ1-2	CSASPRTGIYGYTF	TGCAGTGCTAGTCCCCGGACAGGGATCTATGGCTACACCTTC
TRBV2	.	.	TRBJ1-1	CASSEQVPGTEAFF	TGTGCCAGCAGTGAGCAGGTACCGGGGACTGAAGCTTTCTTT
TRBV2	.	TRBD1	TRBJ1-4	CASSPDRASEKLFF	TGTGCCAGCAGTCCCGACAGGGCGAGTGAAAAACTGTTTTTT
TRBV24-1	.	TRBD2	TRBJ2-3	CATSDRTSGGTDTQYF	TGTGCCACCAGTGATCGGACTAGCGGGGGGACAGATACGCAGTATTTT
TRBV12-3/TRBV12-4	.	.	TRBJ2-5	CASRGGQETQYF	TGTGCCAGCAGGGGGGGCCAAGAGACCCAGTACTTC
TRBV5-6	.	.	TRBJ2-5	CASSFGGAGETQYF	TGTGCCAGCAGCTTCGGCGGCGCGGGGGAGACCCAGTACTTC
TRBV20-1	.	TRBD2	TRBJ2-6	CSASSASGSLGGANVLTF	TGCAGTGCTAGTTCGGCTAGCGGGTCCTTGGGCGGGGCCAACGTCCTGACTTTC
TRBV9	.	.	TRBJ1-4	CASSLDGGGKLFF	TGTGCCAGCAGCCTAGACGGTGGTGGAAAACTGTTTTTT
TRBV6-2/TRBV6-3	.	TRBD1	TRBJ2-7	CASSYRQGYEQYF	TGTGCCAGCAGTTACCGACAGGGGTACGAGCAGTACTTC
TRBV4-1	.	.	TRBJ1-2	CASSLGSSGYTF	TGCGCCAGCAGCCTTGGATCTAGCGGCTACACCTTC
TRBV7-5	.	.	TRBJ1-5	CARSPSRGKSNQPQHF	TGTGCCAGAAGCCCAAGCAGGGGGAAGAGCAATCAGCCCCAGCATTTT
TRBV4-1	once	.	TRBJ2-1	CASSPGRGLSSYNEQFF	TGCGCCAGCAGCCCCGGGAGGGGGCTGAGCTCCTACAATGAGCAGTTCTTC
TRBV6-1	.	.	TRBJ1-6	CASSEAGHLNSPLHF	TGTGCCAGCAGTGAAGCAGGACACCTAAATTCACCCCTCCACTTT
TRBV3-1/TRBV3-2	.	.	TRBJ2-7	CASSQLRGTYEQYF	TGTGCCAGCAGCCAACTCCGGGGTACCTACGAGCAGTACTTC
TRBV19	.	.	TRBJ2-6	CASSIRPLQGTGANVLTF	TGTGCCAGTAGTATAAGACCCCTCCAGGGGACCGGGGCCAACGTCCTGACTTTC
TRBV6-5	.	.	TRBJ1-4	CASWGQGLTNEKLFF	TGTGCCAGCTGGGGGCAGGGCTTAACTAATGAAAAACTGTTTTTT
TRBV2	.	.	TRBJ1-3	CASSDGQGVGNTIYF	TGTGCCAGCAGTGACGGGCAGGGTGTGGGAAACACCATATATTTT